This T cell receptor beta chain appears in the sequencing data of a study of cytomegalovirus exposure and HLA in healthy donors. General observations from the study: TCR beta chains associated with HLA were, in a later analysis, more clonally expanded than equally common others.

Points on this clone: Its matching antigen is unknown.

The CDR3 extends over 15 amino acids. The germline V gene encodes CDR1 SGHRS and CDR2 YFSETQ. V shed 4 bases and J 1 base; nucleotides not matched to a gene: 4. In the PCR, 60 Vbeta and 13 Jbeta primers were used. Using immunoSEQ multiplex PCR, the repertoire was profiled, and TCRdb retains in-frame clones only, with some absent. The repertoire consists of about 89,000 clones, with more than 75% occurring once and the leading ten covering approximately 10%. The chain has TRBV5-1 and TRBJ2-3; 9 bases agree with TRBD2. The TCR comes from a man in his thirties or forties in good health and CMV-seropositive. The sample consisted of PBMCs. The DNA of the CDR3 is TGCGCCAGCAGCCCCGGCGGGAGGGGCACAGATACGCAGTATTTT. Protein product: CASSPGGRGTDTQYF.